This T cell receptor (beta chain) is drawn from a study of OX40 agonist ivuxolimab in advanced cancers. Turning to the overall study: Ivuxolimab was an agonistic, fully human IgG2 monoclonal antibody directed against OX40 (CD134), a costimulatory receptor. Intravenous ivuxolimab was administered to patients every 2 weeks at six dose levels: 0.01, 0.1, 0.3, 1.5, 3 and 10 mg/kg. Of the approximately 54 patients in dose escalation, around 19 had hepatocellular carcinoma, roughly 15 had melanoma, 9 had renal cell carcinoma and 9 had head and neck cancer. In the dose-escalation cohort, 82.7% of patients were male, and the mean age was around 60 years, with a range of about 20 to 79. Patients were allowed to have had prior anti-PD-1, anti-PD-L1 or anti-CTLA-4 therapy, and around 40% of the dose-escalation patients had previously received checkpoint inhibitors. Three dose-escalation patients achieved partial responses, one with hepatocellular carcinoma and two with cutaneous melanoma. Peripheral TCRbeta sequencing aimed to test whether ivuxolimab altered TCR sequence diversity and caused clonal T-cell expansion. The paper reports the monotherapy dose-escalation portion (N of about 47 patients) of the phase I ivuxolimab trial.

Genomic DNA was extracted from sorted cells for sequencing of the TCRbeta CDR3 region. The immunoSEQ Assay was used for sequencing of TCRbeta CDR3 regions. TCRdb mirrors the immuneACCESS table, restricted to in-frame sequences. Some clones are absent from its copies; in checked studies, under half trace to an unresolved V gene, and the reason for the others is unknown. The sample table holds about 5,700 clones, of which almost 90% were seen once. Of the sample, about 42% is held by the ten largest clones. Details on this clone: Its specific antigen is unknown. Base qualities are missing; no much larger clone stands one base away.

General study outcomes and caveats: In the 0.1-3.0 mg/kg groups, partial responders were among the patients with the lowest normalized peripheral clonal expansion, particularly in CD8+ T cells. After ivuxolimab, CD8+ T cells had more expanded clones than CD4+ T cells on average. Which antigens the clonally expanded peripheral T cells were specific for was not determined. Clonal expansion of both CD4+ and CD8+ blood T cells was observed from baseline to week 6 at doses 0.1 to 3.0 mg/kg. Low levels of normalized T-cell clonal expansion were also seen in some nonresponding patients.

The trial excluded patients who had a history of autoimmune disease or who were on systemic immunosuppression. Peripheral blood for TCR sequencing was collected from all dose cohorts at baseline, on cycle 4 day 1, and on cycle 7 day 1. The samples were taken from a phase I, first-in-human, multicenter, open-label dose-escalation trial of ivuxolimab. Adults with locally advanced or metastatic head and neck squamous cell, hepatocellular, melanoma or renal cell carcinoma were enrolled in the trial. Before TCR sequencing, CD4+ T cells and CD8+ T cells were sorted from peripheral blood as separate populations. Sequenced here: CD4+ or CD8+ T cells sorted from blood, sampled in a trial of the OX40 agonist ivuxolimab. The clonotype comes from an adult with an advanced solid tumor such as melanoma, head and neck, liver or kidney cancer.

The DNA sequence is TGTGCCAGTAGTTTGGGACAGGGGGCATACGAGCAGTACTTC. This codes for CASSLGQGAYEQYF. The chain uses TRBV19 and TRBJ2-5, with 12 middle bases fitting TRBD1. The better agreement between TRBJ2-7 and the DNA end casts doubt on the J call. Reading from cysteine to phenylalanine, the CDR3 counts 14 amino acids. CDR3 DNA only is kept here, 42 bases in frame from base 1. For CDR1 and CDR2, the germline V gene (reference sequence) lists LNHDA and SQIVND.